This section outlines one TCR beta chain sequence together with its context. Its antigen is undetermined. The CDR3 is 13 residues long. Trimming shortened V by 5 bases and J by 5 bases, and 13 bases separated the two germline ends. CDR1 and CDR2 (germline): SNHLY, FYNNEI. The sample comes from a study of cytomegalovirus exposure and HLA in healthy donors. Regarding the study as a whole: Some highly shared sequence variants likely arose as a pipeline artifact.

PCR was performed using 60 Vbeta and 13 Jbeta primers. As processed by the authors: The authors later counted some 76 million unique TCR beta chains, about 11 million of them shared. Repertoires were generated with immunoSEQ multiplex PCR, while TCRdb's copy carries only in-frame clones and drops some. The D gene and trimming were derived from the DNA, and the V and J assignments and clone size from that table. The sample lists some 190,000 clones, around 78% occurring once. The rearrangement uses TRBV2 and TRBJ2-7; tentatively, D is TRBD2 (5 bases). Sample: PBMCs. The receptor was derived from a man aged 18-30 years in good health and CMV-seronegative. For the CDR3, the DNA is TGTGCCAGCAGTAGGACGGACGGGGACGAGCAGTACTTC. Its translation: CASSRTDGDEQYF.